The clone carrying this TCR beta chain was seen more than once but under ten times. Its antigen is not identified. TCRdb reanalysed the 5' RACE reads using MiXCR and keeps one entry per CDR3 protein. The data contain about 720,000 distinct CDR3 sequences, 18% of them singletons. The CDR3 length is 13 residues. V was cut by 6 bases and J by 3 bases, with 12 bases left in between. The data were obtained in a study of identical twins. General observations from the study: In drawing conclusions, the study used cross-sectional statistical analysis and did not follow the same donors. For zero-insertion analyses, partial confounding could come from invariant MAIT and iNKT cells.

These data were also reused for a study on T cells expressing NK-cell markers. According to that study: NKG2C+ dominant clonotypes from 5 to 7 donors made up roughly 1.0-7.5% of CD8+ T cells. The CD3+CD56-NKG2C+ fraction of a handful of donors was likewise dominated by these clonotypes.

This TCR derives from a woman aged 18-29 years in good health. The V and J genes are TRBV12-3 or TRBV12-4 and TRBJ2-7; weak D call: TRBD2 (5 bases). Material: PBMCs. Here the CDR3 reads CASSPTRDYEQYF. In nucleotides, the CDR3 is TGTGCCAGCAGCCCAACTAGAGACTACGAGCAGTACTTC.